This TCR beta chain emerged from a study of blood T cell repertoires in COVID-19. Losses at the gene ends were 5 bases for V and 4 bases for J; bases not matched to a gene: 9. Germline V gene data show CDR1 as SQVTM and CDR2 as ANQGSEA. The CDR3 is 14 residues long. Clones were read by immunoSEQ multiplex PCR, and TCRdb kept only the in-frame ones, dropping some. The repertoire holds about 30,000 clones, with under 95% as singletons. The V call is TRBV29-1, the J call TRBJ2-3, with 7 bases matching TRBD1. Sample: peripheral blood. The TCR originated in a man in his forties or fifties with active COVID-19. The CDR3 coding sequence is TGCAGCGTTACAGGGGCCCCCACGGCAGATACGCAGTATTTT. It translates to CSVTGAPTADTQYF.